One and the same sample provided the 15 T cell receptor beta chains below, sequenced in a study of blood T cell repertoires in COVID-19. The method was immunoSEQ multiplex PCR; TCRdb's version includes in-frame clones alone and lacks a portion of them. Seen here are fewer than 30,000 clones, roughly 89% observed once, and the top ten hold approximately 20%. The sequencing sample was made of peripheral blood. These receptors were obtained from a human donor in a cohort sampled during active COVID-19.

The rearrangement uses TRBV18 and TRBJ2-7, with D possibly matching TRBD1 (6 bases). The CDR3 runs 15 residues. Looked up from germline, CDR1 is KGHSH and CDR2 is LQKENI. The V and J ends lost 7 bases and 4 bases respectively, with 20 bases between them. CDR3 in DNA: TGTGCCAGCTTCAAAAACAGGGAATTGGGGTACGAGCAGTACTTC. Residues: CASFKNRELGYEQYF.

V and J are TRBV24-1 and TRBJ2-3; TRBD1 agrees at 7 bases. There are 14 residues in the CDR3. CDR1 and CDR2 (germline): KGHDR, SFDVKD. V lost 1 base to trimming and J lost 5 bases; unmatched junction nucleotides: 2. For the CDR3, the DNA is TGTGCCACCAGTGATTTTACAGGGGTAGATACGCAGTATTTT. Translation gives CATSDFTGVDTQYF.

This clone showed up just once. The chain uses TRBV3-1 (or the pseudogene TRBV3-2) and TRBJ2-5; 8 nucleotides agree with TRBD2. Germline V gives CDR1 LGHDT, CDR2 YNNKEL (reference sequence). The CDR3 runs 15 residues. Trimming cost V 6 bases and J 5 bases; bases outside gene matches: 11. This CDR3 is CASRTAGGPHETQYF. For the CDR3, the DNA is TGTGCCAGCAGAACTGCGGGGGGCCCCCACGAGACCCAGTACTTC.

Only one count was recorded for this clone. This CDR3 is CASSRGVGDLGYNEQFF. CDR3 bases: TGCGCCAGCAGTCGCGGGGTGGGGGACCTAGGGTACAATGAGCAGTTCTTC. The V call is TRBV5-1, the J call TRBJ2-1; perhaps TRBD2 as D (6 bases). The germline gives CDR1 SGHRS, CDR2 YFSETQ. V was pared by 5 bases and J by 4 bases, with 22 bases between. The CDR3 is made up of 17 amino acids. The whole variable domain, filled in from reference TRBV5-1 and TRBJ2-1, reads KAGVTQTPRYLIKTRGQQVTLSCSPISGHRSVSWYQQTPGQGLQFLFEYFSETQRNKGNFPGRFSGRQFSNSRSEMNVSTLELGDSALYLCASSRGVGDLGYNEQFFGPGTRLTVL.

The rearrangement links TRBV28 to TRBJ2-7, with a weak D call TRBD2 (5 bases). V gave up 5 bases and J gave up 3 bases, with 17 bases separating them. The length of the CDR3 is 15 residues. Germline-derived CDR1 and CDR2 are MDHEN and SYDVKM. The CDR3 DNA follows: TGTGCCAGCAGTCCAGATCCGGACTCAAACTACGAGCAGTACTTC. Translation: CASSPDPDSNYEQYF.

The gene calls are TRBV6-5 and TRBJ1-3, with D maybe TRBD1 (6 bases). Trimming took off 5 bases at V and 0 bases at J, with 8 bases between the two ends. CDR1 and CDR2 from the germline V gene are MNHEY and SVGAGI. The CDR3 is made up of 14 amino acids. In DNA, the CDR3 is TGTGCCAGCAGTCAGGGGATCTCTGGAAACACCATATATTTT. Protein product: CASSQGISGNTIYF.

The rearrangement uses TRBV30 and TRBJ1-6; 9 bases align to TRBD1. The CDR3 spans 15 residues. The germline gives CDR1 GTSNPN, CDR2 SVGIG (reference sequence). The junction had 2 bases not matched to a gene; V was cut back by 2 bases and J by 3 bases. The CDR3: CAWSTTGGYNSPLHF. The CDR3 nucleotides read TGTGCCTGGAGTACGACAGGGGGCTATAATTCACCCCTCCACTTT.

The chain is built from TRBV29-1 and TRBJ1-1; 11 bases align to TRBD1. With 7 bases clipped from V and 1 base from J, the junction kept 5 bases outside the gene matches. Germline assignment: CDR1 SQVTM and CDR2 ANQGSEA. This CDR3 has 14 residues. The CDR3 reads CSAGTGGWNTEAFF. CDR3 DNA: TGCAGCGCCGGGACAGGGGGTTGGAACACTGAAGCTTTCTTT.

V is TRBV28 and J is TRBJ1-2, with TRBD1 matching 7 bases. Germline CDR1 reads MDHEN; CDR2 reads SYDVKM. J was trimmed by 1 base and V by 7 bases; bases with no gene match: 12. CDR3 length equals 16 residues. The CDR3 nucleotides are TGTGCCAGCATCGGGAACCAACAGGGGAATAACTATGGCTACACCTTC. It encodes CASIGNQQGNNYGYTF.

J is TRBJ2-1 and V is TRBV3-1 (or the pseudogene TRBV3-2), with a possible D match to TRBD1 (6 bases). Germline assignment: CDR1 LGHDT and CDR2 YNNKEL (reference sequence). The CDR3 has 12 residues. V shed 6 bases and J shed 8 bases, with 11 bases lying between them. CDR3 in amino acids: CASRQGRDEQFF. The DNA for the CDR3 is TGTGCCAGCAGACAGGGTAGGGATGAGCAGTTCTTC.

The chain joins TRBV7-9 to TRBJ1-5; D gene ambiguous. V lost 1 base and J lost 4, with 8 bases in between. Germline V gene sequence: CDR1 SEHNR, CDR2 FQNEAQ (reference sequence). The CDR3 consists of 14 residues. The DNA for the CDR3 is TGTGCCAGCAGCTTAGACGCGGGAAATCAGCCCCAGCATTTT. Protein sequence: CASSLDAGNQPQHF.

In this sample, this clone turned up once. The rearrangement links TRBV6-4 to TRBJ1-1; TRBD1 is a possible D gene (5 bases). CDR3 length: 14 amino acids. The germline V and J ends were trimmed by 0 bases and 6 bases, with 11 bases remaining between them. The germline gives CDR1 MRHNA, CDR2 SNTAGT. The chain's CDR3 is CASSDSSRASEAFF. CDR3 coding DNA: TGTGCCAGCAGTGACTCGAGCAGGGCTTCTGAAGCTTTCTTT.

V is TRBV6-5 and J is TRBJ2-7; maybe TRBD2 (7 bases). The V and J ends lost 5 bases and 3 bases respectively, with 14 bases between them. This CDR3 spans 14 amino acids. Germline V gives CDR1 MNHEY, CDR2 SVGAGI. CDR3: CASSPRGGGYEQYF. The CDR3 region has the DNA TGTGCCAGCAGTCCGAGGGGGGGCGGCTACGAGCAGTACTTC.

The CDR3 region has the DNA TGTGCCAGCAGCGCCGGGACAGGGTTCGAGCAGTACTTC. It is translated as CASSAGTGFEQYF. The chain employs TRBV6-5 and TRBJ2-7; 9 bases are shared with TRBD1. With 6 bases clipped from V and 6 bases from J, the junction kept 6 bases outside the gene matches. This CDR3 has 13 amino acids. Germline CDR1 reads MNHEY; CDR2 reads SVGAGI.

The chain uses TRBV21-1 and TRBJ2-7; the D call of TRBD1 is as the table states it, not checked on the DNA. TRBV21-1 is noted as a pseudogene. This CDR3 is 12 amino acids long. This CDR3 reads CASSRRQGEQYF. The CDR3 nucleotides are TGTGCCAGCAGCCGTCGACAGGGCGAGCAGTACTTC.